The rows below give T cell receptor beta chains drawn from one sample of a study of T cells after yellow fever vaccination. From the 5' RACE reads, TCRdb called clonotypes with MiXCR, one entry per CDR3 protein. The sample carries about 550,000 distinct CDR3 sequences, about 19% recorded once. Sample: PBMCs, taken 15 days after the yellow fever booster vaccination. The receptors shown here come from a man aged 25-45 years who received the YFV17D yellow fever vaccine. Each CDR3 is given without its conserved first and last residue.

j_call v_call cdr3_aa
TRBJ2-1 TRBV12-3/TRBV12-4 ASSPGLAWPYNEQF
TRBJ2-1 TRBV4-2 ASSPTSGINNEQF
TRBJ2-7 TRBV9 ASSVSPEIYEQY
TRBJ2-7 TRBV6-1 ASSARFSYEQY
TRBJ2-5 TRBV18 ASSPVGGPETQY
TRBJ2-1 TRBV12-3/TRBV12-4 ASSPGIEYNEQF
TRBJ2-3 TRBV10-3 AISEEEGGGDTQY
TRBJ1-1 TRBV5-1 ASSLDPGAKAEAF
TRBJ1-2 TRBV3-1 ASFDTRRKSYT
TRBJ2-7 TRBV6-5 ASSYRGLGFYEQY
TRBJ2-7 TRBV7-9 ASNPGQGVDEQY
TRBJ1-5 TRBV7-8 ASSPQRNQPQH
TRBJ2-5 TRBV7-2 ASSLLRETQY
TRBJ2-2 TRBV6-2/TRBV6-3 ATQEGGPTGELF
TRBJ2-1 TRBV5-5 ATKSGGAYNEQF
TRBJ1-6 TRBV6-2/TRBV6-3 ASSYPRTGGLGSPLH
TRBJ2-1 TRBV25-1 AKTPPGLGMNEQF
TRBJ1-5 TRBV20-1 SAQPTVGQPQH
TRBJ2-7 TRBV29-1 SVENQARPYEQY
TRBJ1-2 TRBV15 ATSRYSGTGQYGYT
TRBJ2-6 TRBV9 ASTESGANVLT
TRBJ1-6 TRBV5-4 ASSLSWGDSPLH
TRBJ2-2 TRBV20-1 SATTSGRVGSGELF
TRBJ2-7 TRBV12-3/TRBV12-4 ASSLGQGGAYEQY
TRBJ2-7 TRBV7-2 ASSLVFGGGYEQY
TRBJ2-2 TRBV7-2 ATGAGANTGELF
TRBJ1-1 TRBV6-5 ASTYRGRANTEAF
TRBJ1-2 TRBV20-1 SAREGPYRYT
TRBJ2-7 TRBV5-1 ATTRGQGAYEQY
TRBJ2-5 TRBV7-8 ASSPKRKPSEETQY
TRBJ1-1 TRBV6-5 ASSYSGPVSSEAF
TRBJ2-1 TRBV5-1 ASSLGWDLYNEQF
TRBJ2-1 TRBV12-3/TRBV12-4 ASSLVGKPPSEQF
TRBJ2-1 TRBV20-1 SATRTSAHEQF
TRBJ2-3 TRBV6-1 ASKSGLLSTDTQY
TRBJ2-4 TRBV29-1 SVPYAGNQY
TRBJ1-2 TRBV4-3 ASSQDRTNYGYT
TRBJ2-7 TRBV20-1 SALYSGSLAYEQY
TRBJ2-1 TRBV20-1 SASRFWGPSSYNEQF
TRBJ2-3 TRBV12-3/TRBV12-4 ASTFGLAGGQDTQY
TRBJ2-5 TRBV29-1 SVSNTQETQY
TRBJ2-7 TRBV28 ASSQGSRSWFYEQY
TRBJ2-2 TRBV12-3/TRBV12-4 ASGDNTGELF
TRBJ2-7 TRBV5-4 ASSWAEAHEQY
TRBJ2-7 TRBV29-1 SVEGVGTGISYEQY
TRBJ1-1 TRBV27 ASRDGNTEAF
TRBJ2-5 TRBV5-4 ASSGGPQETQY
TRBJ2-2 TRBV5-1 ASNQGSGRPTGELF
TRBJ1-5 TRBV7-8 ASSSQGIHQPQH
TRBJ2-3 TRBV3-1 ASSQGRQGRIHTQY
TRBJ2-7 TRBV12-3/TRBV12-4 ASTGVSYEQY
TRBJ2-1 TRBV20-1 SASDARTGRLLDNEQF
TRBJ2-5 TRBV9 ASSEEDRLETQY
TRBJ2-1 TRBV4-3 ASSQERSEQF
TRBJ2-5 TRBV4-1 ASSRGTFRYQETQY
TRBJ2-2 TRBV7-2 ASSFSEGPRELF
TRBJ2-3 TRBV5-1 ASSPSGGTDTQY
TRBJ2-3 TRBV3-1 ASSQSPYTQY
TRBJ2-1 TRBV10-3 AISDPSGRTYNEQF
TRBJ1-5 TRBV7-8 ASSFGGTNNQPQH